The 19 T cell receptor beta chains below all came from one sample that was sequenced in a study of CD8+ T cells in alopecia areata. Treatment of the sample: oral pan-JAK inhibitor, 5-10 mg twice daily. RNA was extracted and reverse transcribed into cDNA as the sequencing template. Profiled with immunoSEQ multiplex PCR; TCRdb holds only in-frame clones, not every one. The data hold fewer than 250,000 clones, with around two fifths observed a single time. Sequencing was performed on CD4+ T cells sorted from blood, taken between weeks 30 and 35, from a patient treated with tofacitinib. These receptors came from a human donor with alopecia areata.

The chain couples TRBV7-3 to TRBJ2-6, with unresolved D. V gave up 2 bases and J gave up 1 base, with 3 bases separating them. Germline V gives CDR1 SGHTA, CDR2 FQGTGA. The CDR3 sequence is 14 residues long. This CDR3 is CASSLGSGANVLTF. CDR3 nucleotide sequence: TGTGCCAGCAGCTTAGGTTCTGGGGCCAACGTCCTGACTTTC.

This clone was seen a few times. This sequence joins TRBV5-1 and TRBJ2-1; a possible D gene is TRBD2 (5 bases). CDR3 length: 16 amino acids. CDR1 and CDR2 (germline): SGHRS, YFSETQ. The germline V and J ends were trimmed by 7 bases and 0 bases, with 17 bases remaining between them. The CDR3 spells CASALGPLASYNEQFF. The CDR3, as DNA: TGCGCCAGCGCTCTTGGGCCTCTAGCCTCCTACAATGAGCAGTTCTTC.

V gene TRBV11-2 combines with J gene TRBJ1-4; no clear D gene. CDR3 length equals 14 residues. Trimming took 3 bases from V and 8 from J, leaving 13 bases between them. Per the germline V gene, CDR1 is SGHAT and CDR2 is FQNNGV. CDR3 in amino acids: CASSFTGSGEKLFF. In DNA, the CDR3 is TGTGCCAGCAGCTTTACCGGGAGTGGGGAAAAACTGTTTTTT.

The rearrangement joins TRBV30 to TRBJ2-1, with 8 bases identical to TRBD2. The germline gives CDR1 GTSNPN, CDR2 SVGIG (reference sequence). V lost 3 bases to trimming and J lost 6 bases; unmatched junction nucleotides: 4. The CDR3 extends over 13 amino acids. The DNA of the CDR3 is TGTGCCTGGAGGACGGGGGGGGTCAATGAGCAGTTCTTC. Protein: CAWRTGGVNEQFF.

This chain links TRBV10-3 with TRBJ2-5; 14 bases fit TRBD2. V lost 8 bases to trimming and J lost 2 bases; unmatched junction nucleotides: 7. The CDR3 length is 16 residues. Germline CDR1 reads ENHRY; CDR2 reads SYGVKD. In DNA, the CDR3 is TGTGCCATCCGGACTAGCGGGAGGCTAACTCAAGAGACCCAGTACTTC. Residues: CAIRTSGRLTQETQYF.

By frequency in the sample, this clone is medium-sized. The CDR3, as DNA: TGTGCCAGCAGCCAATGGACAGGGAGAGTTGGGGAGCAGTACTTC. This translates into CASSQWTGRVGEQYF. The chain recombines TRBV14 with TRBJ2-7; 8 bases map to TRBD1. Germline V CDR1 and CDR2: SGHDN, FVKESK. V was pared by 2 bases and J by 7 bases, with 10 bases of the junction left unmatched. The CDR3 runs 15 residues.

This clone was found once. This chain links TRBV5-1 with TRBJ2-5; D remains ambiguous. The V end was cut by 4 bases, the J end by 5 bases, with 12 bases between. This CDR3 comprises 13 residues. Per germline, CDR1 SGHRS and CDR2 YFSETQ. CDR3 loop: CASSVRVWETQYF. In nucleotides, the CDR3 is TGCGCCAGCAGCGTCCGGGTCTGGGAGACCCAGTACTTC.

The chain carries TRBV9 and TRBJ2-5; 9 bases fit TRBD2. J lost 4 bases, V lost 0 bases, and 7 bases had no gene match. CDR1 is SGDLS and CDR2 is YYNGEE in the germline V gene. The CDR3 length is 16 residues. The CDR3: CASSVAGGRAPETQYF. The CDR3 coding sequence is TGTGCCAGCAGCGTAGCAGGCGGGAGGGCCCCAGAGACCCAGTACTTC.

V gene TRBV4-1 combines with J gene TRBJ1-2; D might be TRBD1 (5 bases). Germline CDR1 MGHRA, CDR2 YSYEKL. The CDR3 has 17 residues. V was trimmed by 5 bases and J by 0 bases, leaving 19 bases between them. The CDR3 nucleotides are TGCGCCAGCAGCTCTCAGGGACGGCGGCCGACTAACTATGGCTACACCTTC. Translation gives CASSSQGRRPTNYGYTF.

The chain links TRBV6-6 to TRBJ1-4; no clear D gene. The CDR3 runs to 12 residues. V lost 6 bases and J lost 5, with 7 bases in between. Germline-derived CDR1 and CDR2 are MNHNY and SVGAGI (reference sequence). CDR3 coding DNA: TGTGCCAGCAGCCCGGGGAATGAAAAACTGTTTTTT. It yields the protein CASSPGNEKLFF.

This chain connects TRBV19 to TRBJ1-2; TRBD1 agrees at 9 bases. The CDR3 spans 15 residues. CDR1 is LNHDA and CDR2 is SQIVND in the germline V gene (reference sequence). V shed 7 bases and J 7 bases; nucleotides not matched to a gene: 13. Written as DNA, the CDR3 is TGTGCCAGTACGGACCATAGGACAGGGGAGAGTGGCTACACCTTC. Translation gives CASTDHRTGESGYTF.

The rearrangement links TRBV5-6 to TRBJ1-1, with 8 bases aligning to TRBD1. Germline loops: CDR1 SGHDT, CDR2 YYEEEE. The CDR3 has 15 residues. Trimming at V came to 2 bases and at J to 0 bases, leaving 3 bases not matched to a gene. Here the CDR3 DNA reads TGTGCCAGCAGCTTCTACAGGGGGATGAACACTGAAGCTTTCTTT. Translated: CASSFYRGMNTEAFF. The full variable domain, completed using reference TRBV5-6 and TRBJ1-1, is DAGVTQSPTHLIKTRGQQVTLRCSPKSGHDTVSWYQQALGQGPQFIFQYYEEEERQRGNFPDRFSGHQFPNYSSELNVNALLLGDSALYLCASSFYRGMNTEAFFGQGTRLTVV.

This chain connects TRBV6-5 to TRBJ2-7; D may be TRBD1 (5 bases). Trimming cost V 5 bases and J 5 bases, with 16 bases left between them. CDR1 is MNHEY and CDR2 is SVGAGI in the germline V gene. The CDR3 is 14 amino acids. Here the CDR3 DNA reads TGTGCCAGCAGTGCCGACAGCCTCACGGACGAGCAGTACTTC. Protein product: CASSADSLTDEQYF.

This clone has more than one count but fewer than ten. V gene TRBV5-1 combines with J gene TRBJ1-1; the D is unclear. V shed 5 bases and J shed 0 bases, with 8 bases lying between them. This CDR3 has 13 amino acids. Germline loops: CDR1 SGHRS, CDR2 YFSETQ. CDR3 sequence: CASRDGLNTEAFF. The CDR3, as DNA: TGCGCCAGCAGGGACGGTTTGAACACTGAAGCTTTCTTT.

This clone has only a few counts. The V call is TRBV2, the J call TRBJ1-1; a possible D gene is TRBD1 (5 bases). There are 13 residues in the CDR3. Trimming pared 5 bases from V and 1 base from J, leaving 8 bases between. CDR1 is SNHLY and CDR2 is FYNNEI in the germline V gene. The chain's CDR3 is CASSTGGNTEAFF. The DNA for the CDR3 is TGTGCCAGCAGTACAGGAGGGAACACTGAAGCTTTCTTT.

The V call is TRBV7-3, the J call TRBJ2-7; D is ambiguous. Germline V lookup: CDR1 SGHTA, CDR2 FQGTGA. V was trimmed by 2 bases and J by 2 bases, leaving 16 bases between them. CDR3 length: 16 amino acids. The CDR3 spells CASSLGVGNPAYEQYF. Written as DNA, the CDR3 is TGTGCCAGCAGCTTAGGCGTTGGAAACCCGGCCTACGAGCAGTACTTC.

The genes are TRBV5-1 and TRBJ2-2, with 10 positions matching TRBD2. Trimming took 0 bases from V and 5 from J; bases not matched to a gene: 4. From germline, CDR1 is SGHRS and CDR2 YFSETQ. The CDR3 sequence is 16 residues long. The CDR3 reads CASSLEASGSTGELFF. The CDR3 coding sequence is TGCGCCAGCAGCTTGGAGGCTAGCGGGAGTACCGGGGAGCTGTTTTTT.

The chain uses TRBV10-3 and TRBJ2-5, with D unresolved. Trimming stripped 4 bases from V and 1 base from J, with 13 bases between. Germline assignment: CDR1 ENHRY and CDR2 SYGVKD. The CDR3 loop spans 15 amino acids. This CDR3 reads CAISAGPSSQETQYF. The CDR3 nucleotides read TGTGCCATCAGTGCTGGGCCAAGCAGCCAAGAGACCCAGTACTTC.

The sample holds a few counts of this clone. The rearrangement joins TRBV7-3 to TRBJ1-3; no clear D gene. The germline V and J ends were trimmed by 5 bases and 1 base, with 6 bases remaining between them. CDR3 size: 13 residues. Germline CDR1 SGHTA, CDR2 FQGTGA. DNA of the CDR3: TGTGCCAGCAGCATTACATCTGGAAACACCATATATTTT. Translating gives CASSITSGNTIYF.